These 30 T cell receptor beta chains share one sample of origin, sequenced in a study of blood T cell repertoires in COVID-19. Profiled with immunoSEQ multiplex PCR; TCRdb holds only in-frame clones, not every one. The sample shows 140,000 to 150,000 clones, about 87% of them seen only once. What was sequenced was PBMCs or T cells enriched from blood (not recorded which). These receptors all come from a man aged 55 to 70 who had recovered from COVID-19.

The J gene is TRBJ2-2, the V gene TRBV27; the match to TRBD2 covers 7 bases. This CDR3 comprises 15 residues. Germline CDR1 and CDR2: MNHEY and SMNVEV (reference sequence). The J segment lost 5 bases and the V segment lost 3 bases, leaving 6 bases of the junction unmatched. This CDR3 is CASSLISGLTGELFF. The CDR3 DNA reads as TGTGCCAGCAGTTTGATTAGCGGGCTGACCGGGGAGCTGTTTTTT.

The chain combines TRBV6-5 with TRBJ2-2; D perhaps matches TRBD2 (5 bases). Trimming left V 0 bases short and J 5 bases short, with 13 bases between. CDR3 length: 16 residues. Germline V gives CDR1 MNHEY, CDR2 SVGAGI. The CDR3, as DNA: TGTGCCAGCAGTTACTCGATCGGGGAGCGGACCGGGGAGCTGTTTTTT. This encodes CASSYSIGERTGELFF.

The V call is TRBV6-5, the J call TRBJ2-7; D call uncertain. CDR3 length equals 16 residues. The germline gives CDR1 MNHEY, CDR2 SVGAGI. V lost 1 base, J lost 0 bases, and 13 bases lay in between. CDR3 bases: TGTGCCAGCAGTTACTACGCCGACATCCGCTCCTACGAGCAGTACTTC. Its translation is CASSYYADIRSYEQYF.

J is TRBJ1-1 and V is TRBV11-1; D is unresolved. The V end lost 4 bases, the J end lost 4 bases, and 19 bases lay between the germline ends. The V gene's germline CDR1 is SGHAT and CDR2 FQDESV (reference sequence). The CDR3 length is 16 residues. The chain's CDR3 is CASSSQWVAMSTEAFF. CDR3 DNA sequence: TGTGCCAGCAGCTCACAGTGGGTCGCGATGAGCACTGAAGCTTTCTTT.

This clone was seen more than once but under ten times. CDR3 region: CASAATWDSKAFF. CDR3 in DNA: TGTGCCAGTGCGGCCACGTGGGACAGTAAAGCTTTCTTT. The chain links TRBV9 to TRBJ1-1; 7 bases map to TRBD1. The CDR3 is 13 residues long. Germline CDR1 is SGDLS and CDR2 is YYNGEE. With V trimmed by 8 bases and J by 9 bases, 13 bases remained unmatched.

This chain uses TRBV6-1 with TRBJ1-1, with 8 bases matching TRBD1. Germline loops: CDR1 MNHNS, CDR2 SASEGT. V shed 3 bases, J shed 5 bases, and the junction held 8 bases outside the gene matches. There are 15 residues in the CDR3. Here the CDR3 reads CASSEGTGWRTEAFF. In nucleotides, the CDR3 is TGTGCCAGCAGTGAGGGGACAGGATGGCGTACTGAAGCTTTCTTT.

The rearrangement joins TRBV12-5 to TRBJ2-1, with 11 nucleotides matching TRBD2. V dropped 6 bases and J dropped 5; count of bases not matched to a gene: 21. Germline V gives CDR1 LGHNT, CDR2 FRNRAP. The CDR3 has 20 residues. CDR3: CASGFAGTSGLTVGDNEQFF. For the CDR3, the DNA is TGTGCTAGTGGATTTGCGGGGACTAGCGGCCTTACTGTCGGGGACAATGAGCAGTTCTTC.

The chain is built from TRBV9 and TRBJ1-5; D unclear. Germline lookup yields CDR1 SGDLS and CDR2 YYNGEE. The CDR3 spans 13 residues. The ends were cut back, 3 bases at V and 9 bases at J, with 13 bases in the middle. CDR3 sequence reads: CASSGPAEAPQHF. The CDR3 DNA reads as TGTGCCAGCAGCGGCCCTGCGGAAGCGCCCCAGCATTTT.

This chain links TRBV5-5 with TRBJ2-5; 7 bases match TRBD1. CDR1 is SGHKS, CDR2 YYEKEE, per germline (reference sequence). This CDR3 spans 17 amino acids. The trim removed 4 bases at V and 5 bases at J, leaving 17 bases unmatched. CDR3 loop: CASSKGARRAVGETQYF. Written as DNA, the CDR3 is TGTGCCAGCAGCAAGGGGGCTCGGCGCGCGGTGGGGGAGACCCAGTACTTC.

The chain uses TRBV5-1 and TRBJ2-7; 8 bases agree with TRBD1. Germline CDR1 SGHRS, CDR2 YFSETQ. The CDR3 consists of 15 residues. The trim removed 4 bases at V and 6 bases at J, leaving 12 bases unmatched. The CDR3 spells CASSTTLTGGFEQYF. The DNA of the CDR3 is TGCGCCAGCAGCACCACCCTTACAGGGGGATTCGAGCAGTACTTC.

The V gene is TRBV5-1, the J gene TRBJ2-3; 16 positions agree with TRBD2. V shed 9 bases, J shed 2 bases, and the junction held 9 bases outside the gene matches. In germline, CDR1 is SGHRS, CDR2 YFSETQ. The CDR3 covers 17 residues. CDR3 sequence reads: CATAGLAGGSSTDTQYF. The CDR3 DNA reads TGCGCCACTGCGGGACTAGCGGGGGGGTCCTCCACAGATACGCAGTATTTT.

This clone has just one count. The V and J genes are TRBV7-9 and TRBJ2-3, with TRBD2 matching 8 bases. Looked up from germline, CDR1 is SEHNR and CDR2 is FQNEAQ (reference sequence). The CDR3 is 14 amino acids. V lost 8 bases and J lost 3; bases outside the gene matches: 7. The CDR3 region has the DNA TGTGCCAGCGCACTAGCGGACTCAACAGATACGCAGTATTTT. Amino acids: CASALADSTDTQYF. The whole variable domain, remainder taken from reference TRBV7-9 and TRBJ2-3, is DTGVSQNPRHKITKRGQNVTFRCDPISEHNRLYWYRQTLGQGPEFLTYFQNEAQLEKSRLLSDRFSAERPKGSFSTLEIQRTEQGDSAMYLCASALADSTDTQYFGPGTRLTVL.

The rearrangement joins TRBV20-1 to TRBJ2-2; D is ambiguous. Germline CDR1 reads DFQATT; CDR2 reads SNEGSKA (reference sequence). V lost 3 bases and J 1 base, leaving 6 bases between the germline ends. The CDR3 has 13 residues. For the CDR3, the DNA is TGCAGTGCTAGTCGCGGGAACACCGGGGAGCTGTTTTTT. This codes for CSASRGNTGELFF.

This chain connects TRBV5-5 to TRBJ2-1, with TRBD2 matching 7 bases. Germline V gives CDR1 SGHKS, CDR2 YYEKEE (reference sequence). The junction had 8 bases not matched to a gene; V was cut back by 4 bases and J by 4 bases. The CDR3 covers 15 residues. The DNA of the CDR3 is TGTGCCAGCAGCCCTAGCGGAGCTATTTACAATGAGCAGTTCTTC. This translates into CASSPSGAIYNEQFF. Together with reference TRBV5-5 and TRBJ2-1, the CDR3 gives the full variable domain: DAGVTQSPTHLIKTRGQQVTLRCSPISGHKSVSWYQQVLGQGPQFIFQYYEKEERGRGNFPDRFSARQFPNYSSELNVNALLLGDSALYLCASSPSGAIYNEQFFGPGTRLTVL.

The gene calls are TRBV7-2 and TRBJ2-7; tentative D call: TRBD2 (5 bases). CDR3 length: 11 amino acids. CDR1 and CDR2 (germline): SGHTA, FQGNSA. V lost 8 bases, J lost 4 bases, and 9 bases lay in between. CDR3 sequence (DNA): TGTGCCAGCGGCGGGTGGTACGAGCAGTACTTC. Its protein product is CASGGWYEQYF.

This chain links TRBV21-1 with TRBJ1-2. TRBV21-1 is described as a pseudogene. This CDR3 is built from 15 residues. CDR3 bases: TGTGCCAGCAGCAAAGTAATGGGGGGGTACTATGGCTACACCTTC. It specifies CASSKVMGGYYGYTF.

The chain is built from TRBV28 and TRBJ1-2; D is possibly TRBD1 (6 bases). This CDR3 has 15 residues. In germline, CDR1 is MDHEN, CDR2 SYDVKM. V lost 5 bases and J 0 bases, leaving 13 bases between the germline ends. Written as DNA, the CDR3 is TGTGCCAGCAGTATAACAGGGCCCACTAACTATGGCTACACCTTC. The encoded protein is CASSITGPTNYGYTF.

This clone occurred once. The chain couples TRBV7-9 to TRBJ2-1; 11 nucleotides align to TRBD2. Germline CDR1 reads SEHNR; CDR2 reads FQNEAQ (reference sequence). The V gene end was trimmed by 4 bases and the J gene end by 2 bases; junction bases not matched to a gene: 4. CDR3 length: 16 residues. CDR3 bases: TGTGCCAGCAGCTCTGGACTAGCGGGCACCTACAATGAGCAGTTCTTC. Translating gives CASSSGLAGTYNEQFF.

The chain employs TRBV28 and TRBJ1-5, with D perhaps TRBD1 (5 bases). CDR1 and CDR2 from the germline V gene are MDHEN and SYDVKM. Trimming pared 3 bases from V and 3 bases from J, leaving 15 bases between. This CDR3 comprises 16 residues. The DNA for the CDR3 is TGTGCCAGCAGTTTTCCTTCGGGGGGGGTCAATCAGCCCCAGCATTTT. This codes for CASSFPSGGVNQPQHF.

The gene calls are TRBV9 and TRBJ2-7; D call uncertain. Germline V gene lookup returns CDR1 SGDLS and CDR2 YYNGEE. Trimming stripped 0 bases from V and 2 bases from J, with 9 bases between. The CDR3 runs to 14 residues. The CDR3 DNA reads as TGTGCCAGCAGCGTAGAGACTGGAGCCTACGAGCAGTACTTC. Its translation: CASSVETGAYEQYF. The full variable domain, rest sourced from reference TRBV9 and TRBJ2-7, is DSGVTQTPKHLITATGQRVTLRCSPRSGDLSVYWYQQSLDQGLQFLIQYYNGEERAKGNILERFSAQQFPDLHSELNLSSLELGDSALYFCASSVETGAYEQYFGPGTRLTVT.

This clone was recorded once. V is TRBV6-1 and J is TRBJ1-1, with D perhaps matching TRBD1 (6 bases). The CDR3 sequence is 16 residues long. Germline V CDR1 and CDR2: MNHNS, SASEGT. Trimming left V 3 bases short and J 5 bases short, with 19 bases between. CDR3 DNA: TGTGCCAGCAGTGAGCTTACAGGGAAGGGTGGAACTGAAGCTTTCTTT. This encodes CASSELTGKGGTEAFF.

The rearrangement links TRBV13 to TRBJ2-5, with 7 bases matching TRBD2. V trimming: 5 bases; J trimming: 2 bases; junction bases outside the gene matches: 5. Germline CDR1 and CDR2: PRHDT and FYEKMQ (reference sequence). The CDR3 has 14 amino acids. The CDR3 DNA reads as TGTGCCAGCAGCCCCCGCGGGAGACAAGAGACCCAGTACTTC. Its protein is CASSPRGRQETQYF.

This chain joins TRBV9 and TRBJ2-7, with D perhaps TRBD1 (5 bases). CDR3 length equals 14 residues. V lost 3 bases to trimming and J lost 0 bases, with 10 bases between them. Germline CDR1 and CDR2: SGDLS and YYNGEE. The CDR3 loop is CASSGGRTSYEQYF. CDR3 nucleotides: TGTGCCAGCAGCGGGGGCAGGACCTCCTACGAGCAGTACTTC.

This clone was seen just once. This chain connects TRBV2 to TRBJ1-6, with D unclear. This CDR3 comprises 12 residues. CDR1 is SNHLY, CDR2 FYNNEI, per germline. The V end was cut by 6 bases, the J end by 12 bases, with 12 bases between. CDR3 nucleotides: TGTGCCAGCAGGCAGGACGGGGAACCCCTCCACTTT. It yields the protein CASRQDGEPLHF.

The chain recombines TRBV28 with TRBJ1-1; 7 bases fit TRBD1. CDR3 length: 15 residues. Trimming took 2 bases from V and 5 from J; bases not matched to a gene: 8. Germline CDR1 and CDR2: MDHEN and SYDVKM. The CDR3 DNA reads as TGTGCCAGCAGTTTAATGACAGGGTGGGATACTGAAGCTTTCTTT. Translating it yields CASSLMTGWDTEAFF.

The chain links TRBV5-6 to TRBJ1-2; TRBD1 matches 7 bases. With 0 bases clipped from V and 4 bases from J, the junction kept 9 bases outside the gene matches. This CDR3 has 16 amino acids. CDR1 and CDR2 from the germline V gene are SGHDT and YYEEEE. The DNA of the CDR3 is TGTGCCAGCAGCTTGGAGTTGGGACAGAGAGTCTATGGCTACACCTTC. It is translated as CASSLELGQRVYGYTF. The whole variable domain, filled in from reference TRBV5-6 and TRBJ1-2, reads DAGVTQSPTHLIKTRGQQVTLRCSPKSGHDTVSWYQQALGQGPQFIFQYYEEEERQRGNFPDRFSGHQFPNYSSELNVNALLLGDSALYLCASSLELGQRVYGYTFGSGTRLTVV.

The rearrangement links TRBV19 to TRBJ2-1; TRBD2 agrees at 8 bases. The V gene end was trimmed by 2 bases and the J gene end by 7 bases; junction bases not matched to a gene: 7. Germline values: CDR1 LNHDA, CDR2 SQIVND (reference sequence). CDR3 length: 15 residues. The CDR3 nucleotides read TGTGCCAGTAGTATATCAGCGGGAGCTCGGAATGAGCAGTTCTTC. Its translation: CASSISAGARNEQFF.

This clone was seen once. The J gene is TRBJ1-6, the V gene TRBV6-5, with 10 bases fitting TRBD1. Per the germline V gene, CDR1 is MNHEY and CDR2 is SVGAGI. This CDR3 is 14 amino acids long. V lost 7 bases and J lost 7; bases outside the gene matches: 4. The CDR3 coding sequence is TGTGCCAGCACCTTGGACAGGGGGAATTCACCCCTCCACTTT. This gives the protein CASTLDRGNSPLHF.

The V gene is TRBV14, the J gene TRBJ1-1; D not resolved. V gave up 3 bases and J gave up 2 bases, with 13 bases separating them. The CDR3 runs 15 residues. Germline V gene sequence: CDR1 SGHDN, CDR2 FVKESK. The CDR3, as DNA: TGTGCCAGCAGCCACCCTGGACTGATTAACACTGAAGCTTTCTTT. This sequence encodes CASSHPGLINTEAFF.

The J gene is TRBJ2-1, the V gene TRBV5-1; 7 positions agree with TRBD1. Trimming cost V 7 bases and J 3 bases; bases outside gene matches: 10. This CDR3 spans 15 amino acids. The V gene's germline CDR1 is SGHRS and CDR2 YFSETQ. The CDR3 spells CASGKGGYYYNEQFF. For the CDR3, the DNA is TGCGCCAGCGGGAAAGGGGGCTACTACTACAATGAGCAGTTCTTC.